These 27 T cell receptor beta chains share one sample of origin, sequenced in a study of blood T cell repertoires in COVID-19. Profiling relied on immunoSEQ multiplex PCR, and the TCRdb table lists in-frame clones only, not all of them. This table holds around 200,000 clones, about 87% found once. The sequencing sample was made of PBMCs or T cells enriched from blood (not recorded which). These receptors all come from a woman aged 25 to 39 who had recovered from COVID-19.

The J gene is TRBJ1-4, the V gene TRBV4-1, with 8 bases identical to TRBD1. Germline V lookup: CDR1 MGHRA, CDR2 YSYEKL. The CDR3 is 15 amino acids. With 4 bases clipped from V and 2 bases from J, the junction kept 3 bases outside the gene matches. The CDR3 nucleotides are TGCGCCAGCAGCCGCCAGGGGGCCACTAATGAAAAACTGTTTTTT. It translates to CASSRQGATNEKLFF.

The chain couples TRBV5-4 to TRBJ1-2, with TRBD1 matching 7 bases. This CDR3 comprises 13 residues. CDR1 is SGHNT and CDR2 is YYREEE in the germline V gene (reference sequence). V dropped 4 bases and J dropped 6; count of bases not matched to a gene: 6. The CDR3 sequence is CASSEQGRNGYTF. The CDR3 DNA sequence: TGTGCCAGCAGCGAACAGGGGAGGAATGGCTACACCTTC.

The chain has TRBV5-4 and TRBJ1-5; TRBD1 agrees at 7 bases. Per germline, CDR1 SGHNT and CDR2 YYREEE (reference sequence). The ends lost 4 bases at V and 0 bases at J; junction bases unmatched: 19. This CDR3 is 20 amino acids long. The CDR3 loop is CASSPFTRQGVLYSNQPQHF. The DNA of the CDR3 is TGTGCCAGCAGCCCTTTCACACGGCAGGGGGTGCTATATAGCAATCAGCCCCAGCATTTT.

CDR3 in DNA: TGTGCCAGCAGCGACAGCCGTGCCCCGAAACACTCTGGAAACACCATATATTTT. Residues: CASSDSRAPKHSGNTIYF. The gene calls are TRBV9 and TRBJ1-3; the D is unclear. Germline assignment: CDR1 SGDLS and CDR2 YYNGEE. The CDR3 spans 18 residues. V lost 3 bases and J lost 0, with 19 bases in between.

The chain employs TRBV11-1 and TRBJ1-4, with D uncertain. Germline V gives CDR1 SGHAT, CDR2 FQDESV (reference sequence). The CDR3 has 14 amino acids. V lost 5 bases and J 5 bases, leaving 12 bases between the germline ends. In nucleotides, the CDR3 is TGTGCCAGCAGCGGTCGGCTAGCAAATGAAAAACTGTTTTTT. It is translated as CASSGRLANEKLFF.

The chain uses TRBV14 and TRBJ1-5, with a tentative D call TRBD1 (5 bases). The CDR3 sequence is 14 residues long. Trimming removed 1 base from V and 9 bases from J, with 13 bases in between. Germline V gene lookup returns CDR1 SGHDN and CDR2 FVKESK. CDR3 coding DNA: TGTGCCAGCAGCCAAGGGGGCCTAACGGGGCCCCAGCATTTT. Protein sequence: CASSQGGLTGPQHF.

The J gene is TRBJ1-3, the V gene TRBV7-2, with D perhaps matching TRBD1 (6 bases). V was shortened by 4 bases and J by 1 base, with 8 bases between the two germline ends. This CDR3 comprises 14 residues. Per the germline V gene, CDR1 is SGHTA and CDR2 is FQGNSA. This CDR3 reads CASSSGQSGNTIYF. The CDR3 region has the DNA TGTGCCAGCAGCTCCGGACAGTCTGGAAACACCATATATTTT.

In this sample, this clone turned up a few times. V and J are TRBV7-9 and TRBJ2-1; no definite D call. Between the trimmed V and J ends, which lost 2 bases and 0 bases, there was a span of 8 bases. The CDR3 has 15 residues. From germline, CDR1 is SEHNR and CDR2 FQNEAQ (reference sequence). CDR3 in DNA: TGTGCCAGCAGCTTACTTCTAAGCTCCTACAATGAGCAGTTCTTC. Amino acids: CASSLLLSSYNEQFF. The entire variable domain, with the rest obtained from reference TRBV7-9 and TRBJ2-1, is as follows: DTGVSQNPRHKITKRGQNVTFRCDPISEHNRLYWYRQTLGQGPEFLTYFQNEAQLEKSRLLSDRFSAERPKGSFSTLEIQRTEQGDSAMYLCASSLLLSSYNEQFFGPGTRLTVL.

The V and J genes are TRBV6-4 and TRBJ1-6, with a weak D call TRBD1 (6 bases). The germline V and J ends were trimmed by 2 bases and 7 bases, with 15 bases remaining between them. CDR1 MRHNA and CDR2 SNTAGT come from the germline V gene. The CDR3 has 16 amino acids. As DNA, the CDR3 is TGTGCCAGCAGTGACAGTTACCAGGGGCCCAATTCACCCCTCCACTTT. This gives the protein CASSDSYQGPNSPLHF.

The V gene is TRBV9, the J gene TRBJ1-1; TRBD1 matches at 7 bases. The CDR3 consists of 16 residues. Trimming at V came to 2 bases and at J to 0 bases, leaving 7 bases not matched to a gene. The V gene's germline CDR1 is SGDLS and CDR2 YYNGEE. CDR3 sequence reads: CASSVSAGGLNTEAFF. The CDR3 DNA sequence: TGTGCCAGCAGCGTTTCCGCAGGGGGTTTGAACACTGAAGCTTTCTTT.

V and J are TRBV7-2 and TRBJ2-7; D not certain. Trimming left V 1 base short and J 5 bases short, with 12 bases between. CDR3 length: 14 residues. Germline CDR1 and CDR2: SGHTA and FQGNSA. The CDR3 nucleotides are TGTGCCAGCAGCTTAGAAGGCAGGTTCGACGAGCAGTACTTC. Residues: CASSLEGRFDEQYF.

This clone occurred once. This sequence joins TRBV3-1 (or the pseudogene TRBV3-2) and TRBJ1-1; D is unresolved. The CDR3 is made up of 13 amino acids. V lost 0 bases to trimming and J lost 6 bases, with 8 bases between them. CDR1 is LGHDT, CDR2 YNNKEL, per germline (reference sequence). CDR3 in DNA: TGTGCCAGCAGCCAAGAGATCGTAGCTGAAGCTTTCTTT. Translating it yields CASSQEIVAEAFF.

The rearrangement uses TRBV4-3 and TRBJ1-6; 7 bases match TRBD1. With V trimmed by 3 bases and J by 8 bases, 7 bases remained unmatched. The CDR3 spans 15 residues. Germline loops: CDR1 LGHNA, CDR2 YSLEER. The CDR3 reads CASSHAGTVDSPLHF. The CDR3 DNA follows: TGCGCCAGCAGCCATGCCGGGACAGTTGATTCACCCCTCCACTTT.

The chain is built from TRBV29-1 and TRBJ2-6; D possibly corresponds to TRBD2 (5 bases). The CDR3 is 15 residues long. The germline V gene has CDR1 SQVTM and CDR2 ANQGSEA. V lost 3 bases and J 1 base, leaving 10 bases between the germline ends. DNA of the CDR3: TGCAGCGTTGAGGACTCCGCTTCTGGGGCCAACGTCCTGACTTTC. It is translated as CSVEDSASGANVLTF.

The table lists this clone with a few counts. The CDR3 DNA sequence: TGTGCCAGCACCAGCGGGGGGTACCAAGAGACCCAGTACTTC. Amino acid sequence: CASTSGGYQETQYF. The chain recombines TRBV2 with TRBJ2-5; 9 bases align to TRBD2. The germline CDR1 and CDR2 sequences are SNHLY and FYNNEI. CDR3 size: 14 residues. V shed 7 bases and J 0 bases; nucleotides not matched to a gene: 3.

As DNA, the CDR3 is TGTGCCAGTAGTATACACCCGACCAGACAGGGCACATCCTACGAGCAGTACTTC. It specifies CASSIHPTRQGTSYEQYF. The chain carries TRBV19 and TRBJ2-7; 7 positions agree with TRBD1. Trimming cost V 2 bases and J 1 base; bases outside gene matches: 14. The germline CDR1 and CDR2 sequences are LNHDA and SQIVND (reference sequence). CDR3 length: 18 residues.

The genes are TRBV4-3 and TRBJ1-5; D remains unclear. V lost 1 base, J lost 8 bases, and 12 bases lay in between. Germline V gives CDR1 LGHNA, CDR2 YSLEER. CDR3 length: 14 residues. CDR3 sequence: CASSQAYSGEPQHF. The CDR3 DNA reads TGCGCCAGCAGCCAAGCATATTCCGGGGAGCCCCAGCATTTT.

This clone was detected only once. The rearrangement joins TRBV19 to TRBJ1-6, with 8 bases fitting TRBD1. The germline V gene has CDR1 LNHDA and CDR2 SQIVND (reference sequence). V lost 3 bases and J lost 6; bases outside the gene matches: 13. The CDR3 runs to 18 residues. The CDR3 nucleotides read TGTGCCAGTAGTATTTCAGGAAGCGGGACAGGTCCTAATTCACCCCTCCACTTT. The encoded protein is CASSISGSGTGPNSPLHF.

This chain links TRBV29-1 with TRBJ1-1; D may be TRBD1 (5 bases). Between the trimmed V and J ends, which lost 5 bases and 3 bases, there was a span of 13 bases. The CDR3 contains 13 residues. Germline-derived CDR1 and CDR2 are SQVTM and ANQGSEA. The CDR3 nucleotides read TGCAGCGTTCTGGTCGGGGGTGACACTGAAGCTTTCTTT. Protein product: CSVLVGGDTEAFF.

The chain links TRBV18 to TRBJ1-3; TRBD1 agrees at 10 bases. Germline CDR1 reads KGHSH; CDR2 reads LQKENI. The V and J ends lost 5 bases and 9 bases, in that order; junction bases with no gene match: 4. This CDR3 has 13 amino acids. The CDR3 DNA is TGTGCCAGCTCATCGGGACAGGGGAGCACCATATATTTT. As protein: CASSSGQGSTIYF. The whole variable domain, filled in from reference TRBV18 and TRBJ1-3, reads NAGVMQNPRHLVRRRGQEARLRCSPMKGHSHVYWYRQLPEEGLKFMVYLQKENIIDESGMPKERFSAEFPKEGPSILRIQQVVRGDSAAYFCASSSGQGSTIYFGEGSWLTVV.

V is TRBV4-2 and J is TRBJ1-6, with 7 bases matching TRBD1. Per the germline V gene, CDR1 is LGHNA and CDR2 is YNFKEQ. The CDR3 has 16 residues. With V trimmed by 2 bases and J by 2 bases, 3 bases remained unmatched. The CDR3 protein is CASSQWTGTYNSPLHF. In nucleotides, the CDR3 is TGTGCCAGCAGCCAATGGACAGGAACCTATAATTCACCCCTCCACTTT.

The chain links TRBV27 to TRBJ2-1; D possibly corresponds to TRBD1 (7 bases). This CDR3 contains 16 residues. V dropped 4 bases and J dropped 0 bases, with 13 bases sitting between them. Germline V CDR1 and CDR2: MNHEY, SMNVEV (reference sequence). The CDR3, as DNA: TGTGCCAGCAGTTCCCAGGGGGGACTCTCCTACAATGAGCAGTTCTTC. Amino acid sequence: CASSSQGGLSYNEQFF.

This chain connects TRBV5-6 to TRBJ2-7, with 7 bases matching TRBD2. Germline CDR1 reads SGHDT; CDR2 reads YYEEEE. CDR3 size: 16 residues. After removal of 4 bases from V and 2 bases from J, the junction contained 12 bases not matched to a gene. CDR3 sequence: CASSGSEERGPYEQYF. CDR3 nucleotides: TGTGCCAGCAGCGGGAGTGAGGAGCGGGGCCCCTACGAGCAGTACTTC.

The V gene is TRBV7-9, the J gene TRBJ1-1, with D possibly being TRBD1 (5 bases). The CDR3 extends over 11 amino acids. Germline V gives CDR1 SEHNR, CDR2 FQNEAQ (reference sequence). The germline V and J ends were trimmed by 1 base and 10 bases, with 7 bases remaining between them. The DNA for the CDR3 is TGTGCCAGCAGCTTAGATAGGGGAGCTTTCTTT. Translating gives CASSLDRGAFF. Filled out from reference TRBV7-9 and TRBJ1-1, the complete variable domain reads DTGVSQNPRHKITKRGQNVTFRCDPISEHNRLYWYRQTLGQGPEFLTYFQNEAQLEKSRLLSDRFSAERPKGSFSTLEIQRTEQGDSAMYLCASSLDRGAFFGQGTRLTVV.

This sequence joins TRBV18 and TRBJ1-2; 10 positions agree with TRBD1. CDR1 and CDR2 (germline): KGHSH, LQKENI. The V segment lost 5 bases and the J segment 4 bases; nucleotides outside the gene matches: 10. The CDR3 loop spans 16 amino acids. The DNA of the CDR3 is TGTGCCAGCTCAGCTTCCGGGACAGGGGCTCTCTATGGCTACACCTTC. Translated: CASSASGTGALYGYTF.

The sample holds a few counts of this clone. The chain links TRBV2 to TRBJ1-1; a possible D gene is TRBD1 (6 bases). V dropped 1 base and J dropped 0 bases, with 12 bases sitting between them. This CDR3 is built from 16 residues. Looked up from germline, CDR1 is SNHLY and CDR2 is FYNNEI. Here the CDR3 DNA reads TGTGCCAGCAGTGAAGGGACAGCTGATATGAACACTGAAGCTTTCTTT. It yields the protein CASSEGTADMNTEAFF.

This clone was seen more than once but under ten times. The chain has TRBV7-6 and TRBJ1-3, with D perhaps TRBD1 (6 bases). The CDR3 loop spans 18 amino acids. The V end was cut by 0 bases, the J end by 0 bases, with 15 bases between. Germline values: CDR1 SGHVS, CDR2 FNYEAQ. For the CDR3, the DNA is TGTGCCAGCAGCTTAGCGACAGGAAGATTTTCCTCTGGAAACACCATATATTTT. Protein: CASSLATGRFSSGNTIYF.